The rows below give T cell receptor beta chains drawn from one sample of a study of post-analysis software for immune sequencing data. TCRdb processed the PCR reads anew with MiXCR; each CDR3 protein has one entry. Among about 820,000 distinct CDR3 sequences listed, under 70% were seen once. The specimen sequenced was blood. The receptors come from a girl under 18 with multiple sclerosis. CDR3s include the opening cysteine and the closing phenylalanine or tryptophan. Each record gives: D gene, clone size, V gene, J gene, CDR3 DNA, CDR3 protein. A D gene is named only where the DNA matches it firmly. Clone size is stated in some rows and not others, as once, few, many or a class when expanded.

d_gene: TRBD1; abundance: NA; v_gene: TRBV5-1; j_gene: TRBJ1-2; CDR3nt: TGCGCCAGCAGCAAGGCCAGGGGGTGGGGCTATGGCTACACCTTC; CDR3aa: CASSKARGWGYGYTF
d_gene: NA; abundance: once; v_gene: TRBV20-1; j_gene: TRBJ2-1; CDR3nt: TGCAGTGCTAGTCGAGCGAGCTCCTACAATGAGCAGTTCTTC; CDR3aa: CSASRASSYNEQFF
d_gene: NA; abundance: many; v_gene: TRBV7-3; j_gene: TRBJ2-7; CDR3nt: TGTGCCAGCAGCTTATCCCCGGGAAACACCTACGAGCAGTACTTC; CDR3aa: CASSLSPGNTYEQYF
d_gene: NA; abundance: many; v_gene: TRBV20-1; j_gene: TRBJ2-1; CDR3nt: TGCAGTGCTAGAGGACAACTAGAATACAATGAGCAGTTCTTC; CDR3aa: CSARGQLEYNEQFF
d_gene: NA; abundance: NA; v_gene: TRBV7-3; j_gene: TRBJ2-5; CDR3nt: TGTGCCAGCAGCCCAGGGTTCAGTGAGCAGTACTTC; CDR3aa: CASSPGFSEQYF
d_gene: NA; abundance: NA; v_gene: TRBV29-1; j_gene: TRBJ2-7; CDR3nt: TGCAGCGTTGAAGGGGACGGTACCTACGAGCAGTACTTC; CDR3aa: CSVEGDGTYEQYF
d_gene: NA; abundance: NA; v_gene: TRBV29-1; j_gene: TRBJ2-5; CDR3nt: TGCAGCGTGGGCTCCAACCAAGAGACCCAGTACTTC; CDR3aa: CSVGSNQETQYF
d_gene: NA; abundance: few; v_gene: TRBV10-3; j_gene: TRBJ2-7; CDR3nt: TGTGCCATCAGTGGGAATAGTCCCGGCGAGCAGTACTTC; CDR3aa: CAISGNSPGEQYF
d_gene: NA; abundance: NA; v_gene: TRBV7-2; j_gene: TRBJ1-4; CDR3nt: TGTGCCAGCAGCTCGCCCCCCGGGACGTCAACTAATGAAAAACTGTTTTTT; CDR3aa: CASSSPPGTSTNEKLFF
d_gene: NA; abundance: NA; v_gene: TRBV6-5; j_gene: TRBJ1-1; CDR3nt: TGTGCCAGCTCCCCCGGGCCCGCCGCAGCTTTCTTT; CDR3aa: CASSPGPAAAFF
d_gene: NA; abundance: NA; v_gene: TRBV27; j_gene: TRBJ1-2; CDR3nt: TGTGCCAGCAGTTTCCGGGACCAGAGGGGCTACACCTTC; CDR3aa: CASSFRDQRGYTF
d_gene: NA; abundance: few; v_gene: TRBV11-2; j_gene: TRBJ2-7; CDR3nt: TGTGCCAGCAGCCTGACCCTTGGTGGTAGCCAAACCTACGAGCAGTACTTC; CDR3aa: CASSLTLGGSQTYEQYF
d_gene: TRBD2; abundance: NA; v_gene: TRBV6-5; j_gene: TRBJ2-1; CDR3nt: TGTGCCAGCAGTCCGGGACTAGCTAATGAGCAGTTCTTC; CDR3aa: CASSPGLANEQFF
d_gene: NA; abundance: NA; v_gene: TRBV28; j_gene: TRBJ2-3; CDR3nt: TGTGCCAGCAGGCGGACCCCCGGGGATACGCAGTATTTT; CDR3aa: CASRRTPGDTQYF
d_gene: NA; abundance: NA; v_gene: TRBV14; j_gene: TRBJ1-2; CDR3nt: TGTGCCAGCAGCCGGTCACCGGACCTGGGAGGCTACACCTTC; CDR3aa: CASSRSPDLGGYTF
d_gene: NA; abundance: NA; v_gene: TRBV20-1; j_gene: TRBJ2-1; CDR3nt: TGCAGTGCCCAACTAGAGGTGTCCTACAATGAGCAGTTCTTC; CDR3aa: CSAQLEVSYNEQFF
d_gene: TRBD1; abundance: few; v_gene: TRBV9; j_gene: TRBJ2-5; CDR3nt: TGTGCCAGCAGCCTCTCCCCCGGGACAGAAGAGCAGTACTTC; CDR3aa: CASSLSPGTEEQYF
d_gene: TRBD1; abundance: few; v_gene: TRBV12-3/TRBV12-4; j_gene: TRBJ2-5; CDR3nt: TGTGCCAGCAGTACCTACAGGGGAGTGGAGACCCAGTACTTC; CDR3aa: CASSTYRGVETQYF
d_gene: TRBD2; abundance: few; v_gene: TRBV12-3/TRBV12-4; j_gene: TRBJ2-7; CDR3nt: TGTGCCAGCAGACGTCCGGGACTAGCGGGAGTCGAGCAGTACTTC; CDR3aa: CASRRPGLAGVEQYF
d_gene: TRBD1; abundance: NA; v_gene: TRBV6-1; j_gene: TRBJ1-6; CDR3nt: TGTGCCAGCAGTGAAGCAGGCAGGGACAGTTCACCCCTCCACTTT; CDR3aa: CASSEAGRDSSPLHF
d_gene: NA; abundance: once; v_gene: TRBV7-6; j_gene: TRBJ2-1; CDR3nt: TGTGCCAGCAGCCCCGAGTGGTCAGGGAACAACGAGCAGTTCTTC; CDR3aa: CASSPEWSGNNEQFF
d_gene: TRBD1; abundance: NA; v_gene: TRBV28; j_gene: TRBJ2-1; CDR3nt: TGTGCCAGCAGTTTCTCAGAGGACAGGAACTACAATGAGCAGTTCTTC; CDR3aa: CASSFSEDRNYNEQFF
d_gene: NA; abundance: once; v_gene: TRBV12-3/TRBV12-4; j_gene: TRBJ1-2; CDR3nt: TGTGCCAGCAGACAATCGGGGAACTATGGCTACACCTTC; CDR3aa: CASRQSGNYGYTF
d_gene: NA; abundance: few; v_gene: TRBV12-3/TRBV12-4; j_gene: TRBJ2-7; CDR3nt: TGTGCCAGCAGTCTAGCCACAAACCTCGACTACGAGCAGTACTTC; CDR3aa: CASSLATNLDYEQYF
d_gene: NA; abundance: NA; v_gene: TRBV5-5; j_gene: TRBJ1-5; CDR3nt: TGTGCCAGCAGCTTGGAGGGATTGGCCGTCTATAACAATCAGCCCCAGCATTTT; CDR3aa: CASSLEGLAVYNNQPQHF
d_gene: TRBD1; abundance: few; v_gene: TRBV28; j_gene: TRBJ2-5; CDR3nt: TGTGCCAGCAGTCCACCCCTGAACAGGGGGCGAGAGGGACGAGAGACCCAGTACTTC; CDR3aa: CASSPPLNRGREGRETQYF
d_gene: NA; abundance: few; v_gene: TRBV20-1; j_gene: TRBJ2-6; CDR3nt: TGCAGTGCTAGAGAGGGGAGGAGGCACTCTGGGGCCAACGTCCTGACTTTC; CDR3aa: CSAREGRRHSGANVLTF
d_gene: NA; abundance: NA; v_gene: TRBV2; j_gene: TRBJ1-2; CDR3nt: TGTGCCAGCAGACTACAGGGCCTGTATGGCTACACCTTC; CDR3aa: CASRLQGLYGYTF
d_gene: TRBD1; abundance: NA; v_gene: TRBV5-1; j_gene: TRBJ2-7; CDR3nt: TGCGCCAGCGGCAGGGGACAGGGAACCGAGCAGTACTTC; CDR3aa: CASGRGQGTEQYF
d_gene: TRBD2; abundance: NA; v_gene: TRBV6-5; j_gene: TRBJ2-3; CDR3nt: TGTGCCAGCAGTTCCCAGTGGACTAGCGGAGGGGATACGCAGTATTTT; CDR3aa: CASSSQWTSGGDTQYF
d_gene: TRBD2; abundance: NA; v_gene: TRBV20-1; j_gene: TRBJ2-1; CDR3nt: TGCAGTGCTAGAGAACTCGGGACTAGCGGTATCTCCTACAATGAGCAGTTCTTC; CDR3aa: CSARELGTSGISYNEQFF
d_gene: TRBD1; abundance: many; v_gene: TRBV20-1; j_gene: TRBJ1-2; CDR3nt: TGCAGTGCTAGTGGGCAGGGGGGCGACTATGGCTACACCTTC; CDR3aa: CSASGQGGDYGYTF
d_gene: NA; abundance: NA; v_gene: TRBV29-1; j_gene: TRBJ2-5; CDR3nt: TGCAGCGTTGAAGAGCGGTGGGAGACCCAGTACTTC; CDR3aa: CSVEERWETQYF
d_gene: NA; abundance: few; v_gene: TRBV5-1; j_gene: TRBJ1-2; CDR3nt: TGCGCCAGCAGCTTGGGCCAGTCGGGCGGACGCTACACCTTC; CDR3aa: CASSLGQSGGRYTF
d_gene: NA; abundance: NA; v_gene: TRBV12-3/TRBV12-4; j_gene: TRBJ2-5; CDR3nt: TGTGCCAGCAGTTTGGGGGGCCCTACTTCTGGGACCCAGTACTTC; CDR3aa: CASSLGGPTSGTQYF
d_gene: NA; abundance: NA; v_gene: TRBV7-9; j_gene: TRBJ1-4; CDR3nt: TGTGCCAGCAGCTTACGGTCGCAAGCAACTAATGAAAAACTGTTTTTT; CDR3aa: CASSLRSQATNEKLFF
d_gene: NA; abundance: NA; v_gene: TRBV20-1; j_gene: TRBJ1-1; CDR3nt: TGCAGTGCCGCGACTATACGTGTGGACACTGAAGCTTTCTTT; CDR3aa: CSAATIRVDTEAFF
d_gene: TRBD2; abundance: few; v_gene: TRBV3-1; j_gene: TRBJ2-7; CDR3nt: TGTGCCAGCAGCCCCGATGAAAGCCTAGCGGGCACTCTCAGCTCCTACAATGAGCAGTACTTC; CDR3aa: CASSPDESLAGTLSSYNEQYF
d_gene: TRBD2; abundance: NA; v_gene: TRBV7-9; j_gene: TRBJ2-5; CDR3nt: TGTGCCAGCAGCTCCCCTAGCGGGAGGTCGGACCAAGAGACCCAGTACTTC; CDR3aa: CASSSPSGRSDQETQYF
d_gene: TRBD2; abundance: once; v_gene: TRBV7-3; j_gene: TRBJ2-1; CDR3nt: TGTGCCAGCAGCTTAATGTCGCGGCGGGAGTTCTACAATGAGCAGTTCTTC; CDR3aa: CASSLMSRREFYNEQFF
d_gene: TRBD1; abundance: NA; v_gene: TRBV6-6; j_gene: TRBJ2-7; CDR3nt: TGTGCCAGCAGTTACCCTACAGGGGGCGAGCAGTACTTC; CDR3aa: CASSYPTGGEQYF
d_gene: NA; abundance: NA; v_gene: TRBV7-9; j_gene: TRBJ2-7; CDR3nt: TGTGCCAGCAGCTTCACGAGATGGGGGGGCTTCTACGAGCAGTACTTC; CDR3aa: CASSFTRWGGFYEQYF
d_gene: NA; abundance: NA; v_gene: TRBV2; j_gene: TRBJ1-2; CDR3nt: TGTGCCAGCAGTTTCTCCCGAAGGAGCTATGGCTACACCTTC; CDR3aa: CASSFSRRSYGYTF
d_gene: NA; abundance: NA; v_gene: TRBV6-1; j_gene: TRBJ2-3; CDR3nt: TGTGCCAGCAGCAACGAGGCAGGGGGCACAGATACGCAGTATTTT; CDR3aa: CASSNEAGGTDTQYF
d_gene: NA; abundance: NA; v_gene: TRBV7-3; j_gene: TRBJ2-1; CDR3nt: TGTGCCAGCAGCTTAACTATCGACGGGGAGCAGTTCTTC; CDR3aa: CASSLTIDGEQFF
d_gene: NA; abundance: few; v_gene: TRBV12-3/TRBV12-4; j_gene: TRBJ1-2; CDR3nt: TGTGCCAGCAGTCCGGGGGTGGACTATGGCTACACCTTC; CDR3aa: CASSPGVDYGYTF
d_gene: TRBD2; abundance: NA; v_gene: TRBV10-3; j_gene: TRBJ2-1; CDR3nt: TGTGCCATCAGTGAGTCGAGAATGAGTAGCGGGAGTTTCGCCTCCTACAATGAGCAGTTCTTC; CDR3aa: CAISESRMSSGSFASYNEQFF
d_gene: TRBD2; abundance: NA; v_gene: TRBV15; j_gene: TRBJ2-5; CDR3nt: TGTGCCACCAGCAGAGATCGTAGCGGGAGTACCCAAGAGACCCAGTACTTC; CDR3aa: CATSRDRSGSTQETQYF
d_gene: NA; abundance: few; v_gene: TRBV6-6; j_gene: TRBJ1-5; CDR3nt: TGTGCCAGCAGTTATATTGGGGCCGGGGGGCCCAAACGACCCCAGCATTTT; CDR3aa: CASSYIGAGGPKRPQHF
d_gene: NA; abundance: NA; v_gene: TRBV29-1; j_gene: TRBJ1-1; CDR3nt: TGCAGCGTTGGAGGGATTAACGCTGAAGCTTTCTTT; CDR3aa: CSVGGINAEAFF